A single sample is the source of the 14 T cell receptor beta chains below, sequenced in a study of blood T cell repertoires in COVID-19. Generated by immunoSEQ multiplex PCR, the TCRdb table keeps only in-frame clones and is missing some. The profile covers some 120,000 clones, with around 80% appearing a single time and more than 3% taken by the ten largest. The specimen was peripheral blood. The receptors here all came from a woman aged 45-65 years with acute or convalescent COVID-19.

This clone was found a few times. The rearrangement links TRBV10-3 to TRBJ1-3; D perhaps matches TRBD1 (6 bases). Germline loops: CDR1 ENHRY, CDR2 SYGVKD. CDR3 length: 15 residues. The ends were cut back, 10 bases at V and 0 bases at J, with 16 bases in the middle. DNA of the CDR3: TGTGCCAGTAGTCGACAGGAGAGCTCTGGAAACACCATATATTTT. Translation gives CASSRQESSGNTIYF.

The chain joins TRBV5-6 to TRBJ1-1, with D tentatively TRBD1 (5 bases). The CDR3 loop spans 14 amino acids. Germline V gene data show CDR1 as SGHDT and CDR2 as YYEEEE. Trimming took 2 bases from V and 6 from J, leaving 14 bases between them. This chain's CDR3 is CASSLGAGRPEAFF. The CDR3 DNA is TGTGCCAGCAGCTTAGGGGCAGGGAGGCCTGAAGCTTTCTTT.

With respect to this clone: Other DNA sequences in this sample translate to the same CDR3. V is TRBV7-2 and J is TRBJ2-1, with TRBD2 matching over 7 bases. From germline, CDR1 is SGHTA and CDR2 FQGNSA. V shed 0 bases and J 3 bases; nucleotides not matched to a gene: 2. The CDR3 spans 15 residues. CDR3 sequence: CASSLAASGYNEQFF. As DNA, the CDR3 is TGTGCCAGCAGCTTAGCGGCTAGCGGCTACAATGAGCAGTTCTTC.

The table lists this clone with a few counts. The chain is built from TRBV7-6 and TRBJ2-3, with TRBD2 identical over 7 bases. CDR1 and CDR2 from the germline V gene are SGHVS and FNYEAQ. This CDR3 has 15 residues. The V gene end was trimmed by 2 bases and the J gene end by 5 bases; junction bases not matched to a gene: 7. CDR3: CASSLRGGHGDTQYF. CDR3 DNA sequence: TGTGCCAGCAGCTTACGGGGAGGGCATGGAGATACGCAGTATTTT.

The chain joins TRBV6-1 to TRBJ1-2; no definite D call. This CDR3 has 12 amino acids. The germline V and J ends were trimmed by 0 bases and 4 bases, with 3 bases remaining between them. CDR1 and CDR2 from the germline V gene are MNHNS and SASEGT. CDR3 in amino acids: CASSEASYGYTF. DNA for the CDR3: TGTGCCAGCAGTGAAGCGAGCTATGGCTACACCTTC.

The CDR3 sequence: CASVPRTGAHGELFF. In nucleotides, the CDR3 is TGTGCCAGTGTCCCCCGGACAGGGGCTCACGGGGAGCTGTTTTTT. The chain has TRBV2 and TRBJ2-2, with 9 bases lining up with TRBD1. V dropped 9 bases and J dropped 7; count of bases not matched to a gene: 12. The CDR3 is 15 residues long. Germline CDR1 and CDR2: SNHLY and FYNNEI.

The CDR3 reads CASSYRPGVDGYTF. CDR3 nucleotides: TGTGCCAGCAGCTATCGACCGGGGGTGGATGGCTACACCTTC. The chain uses TRBV7-9 and TRBJ1-2, with TRBD1 as a possible D gene (5 bases). The V gene's germline CDR1 is SEHNR and CDR2 FQNEAQ (reference sequence). The CDR3 spans 14 residues. V gave up 4 bases and J gave up 6 bases, with 15 bases separating them. The whole variable domain, remainder taken from reference TRBV7-9 and TRBJ1-2, is DTGVSQNPRHKITKRGQNVTFRCDPISEHNRLYWYRQTLGQGPEFLTYFQNEAQLEKSRLLSDRFSAERPKGSFSTLEIQRTEQGDSAMYLCASSYRPGVDGYTFGSGTRLTVV.

J is TRBJ2-1 and V is TRBV24-1, with D unclear. The germline CDR1 and CDR2 sequences are KGHDR and SFDVKD. Trimming pared 3 bases from V and 1 base from J, leaving 9 bases between. The CDR3 loop spans 15 amino acids. The CDR3: CATSDPGSSYNEQFF. In DNA, the CDR3 is TGTGCCACCAGTGATCCCGGGTCGTCCTACAATGAGCAGTTCTTC.

This chain links TRBV28 with TRBJ1-2; D call uncertain. Germline CDR1 reads MDHEN; CDR2 reads SYDVKM. V dropped 6 bases and J dropped 2 bases, with 4 bases sitting between them. The length of the CDR3 is 11 residues. For the CDR3, the DNA is TGTGCCAGCAGCCCAAACTATGGCTACACCTTC. Encoded protein: CASSPNYGYTF.

This chain connects TRBV2 to TRBJ1-4, with D possibly TRBD1 on 6 matching bases. This CDR3 has 13 residues. Trimming removed 5 bases at V and 10 bases at J, with 14 bases between. In germline, CDR1 is SNHLY, CDR2 FYNNEI. The CDR3 DNA reads TGTGCCAGCAGTTTCACTTACAGGGTAAAACTGTTTTTT. It is translated as CASSFTYRVKLFF.

As to this clone: At one of its ends the junction is not consistent with the germline gene, which may arise from a read error. The rearrangement joins TRBV7-7 to TRBJ2-2; 9 nucleotides match TRBD2. CDR1 is SSHAT, CDR2 FNYEAQ, per germline (reference sequence). The CDR3 totals 14 residues. CDR3: CASRLSGSTGELFF. CDR3 bases: TGTGCTAGCAGACTTAGCGGGAGCACCGGGGAGCTGTTTTTT. Filled out from reference TRBV7-7 and TRBJ2-2, the complete variable domain reads GAGVSQSPRYKVTKRGQDVTLRCDPISSHATLYWYQQALGQGPEFLTYFNYEAQPDKSGLPSDRFSAERPEGSISTLTIQRTEQRDSAMYRCASRLSGSTGELFFGEGSRLTVL.

The V and J genes are TRBV11-2 and TRBJ2-7, with 7 bases that match TRBD1. CDR1 is SGHAT and CDR2 is FQNNGV in the germline V gene. The ends lost 6 bases at V and 6 bases at J; junction bases unmatched: 5. The CDR3 runs to 12 residues. DNA of the CDR3: TGTGCCAGCAGAGGACAGGTGTTCGAGCAGTACTTC. Protein product: CASRGQVFEQYF.

Written as DNA, the CDR3 is TGTGCCAGCAGCATAGTCACAGCGGGGGGGCCGGTCGAGCAGTACTTC. This codes for CASSIVTAGGPVEQYF. The rearrangement joins TRBV7-9 to TRBJ2-7; 10 bases map to TRBD2. The CDR3 has 16 amino acids. The germline V gene encodes CDR1 SEHNR and CDR2 FQNEAQ (reference sequence). V lost 5 bases to trimming and J lost 6 bases; unmatched junction nucleotides: 13.

The V gene is TRBV25-1, the J gene TRBJ2-3, with D possibly matching TRBD2 (6 bases). The germline gives CDR1 MGHDK, CDR2 SYGVNS. The CDR3 loop spans 14 amino acids. The ends were cut back, 10 bases at V and 0 bases at J, with 14 bases in the middle. CDR3 DNA sequence: TGTGCCACCAGCCGCGGGGAAAGCACAGATACGCAGTATTTT. Protein: CATSRGESTDTQYF.